Detailed here is one T cell receptor (beta chain). Its specificity is not known. The data derive from a study of STAT3 mutations in large granular lymphocyte leukemia. Across the whole study: Roughly two fifths of treated T-LGLL patients showed hematologic response to immunosuppression. Broader study findings: Sampling intervals varied between patients and samples. At least one immunodominant TCR beta clonotype appeared in every T-cell large granular lymphocyte leukemia patient. In several patients, dominant TCR clone burden exceeded STAT3 mutant burden. A small but highly pathogenic clone may have been missed.

This table comes from immunoSEQ multiplex PCR, and its TCRdb copy is limited to in-frame clones, with some not included. This sample has fewer than 8,500 clones, with about nine tenths found just once. The CDR3 runs to 13 residues. Germline V gene lookup returns CDR1 LNHDA and CDR2 SQIVND (reference sequence). V was shortened by 3 bases and J by 7 bases, with 12 bases between the two germline ends. This TCR was sampled from a man aged 50 or older with T-cell large granular lymphocyte leukemia. Some clones in this sample may be carry-over from other donors' samples. The chain is built from TRBV19 and TRBJ2-5, with unresolved D. Specimen: peripheral blood mononuclear cells. CDR3: CASSMQAERTQYF. As DNA, the CDR3 is TGTGCCAGTAGTATGCAGGCGGAAAGGACCCAGTACTTC.